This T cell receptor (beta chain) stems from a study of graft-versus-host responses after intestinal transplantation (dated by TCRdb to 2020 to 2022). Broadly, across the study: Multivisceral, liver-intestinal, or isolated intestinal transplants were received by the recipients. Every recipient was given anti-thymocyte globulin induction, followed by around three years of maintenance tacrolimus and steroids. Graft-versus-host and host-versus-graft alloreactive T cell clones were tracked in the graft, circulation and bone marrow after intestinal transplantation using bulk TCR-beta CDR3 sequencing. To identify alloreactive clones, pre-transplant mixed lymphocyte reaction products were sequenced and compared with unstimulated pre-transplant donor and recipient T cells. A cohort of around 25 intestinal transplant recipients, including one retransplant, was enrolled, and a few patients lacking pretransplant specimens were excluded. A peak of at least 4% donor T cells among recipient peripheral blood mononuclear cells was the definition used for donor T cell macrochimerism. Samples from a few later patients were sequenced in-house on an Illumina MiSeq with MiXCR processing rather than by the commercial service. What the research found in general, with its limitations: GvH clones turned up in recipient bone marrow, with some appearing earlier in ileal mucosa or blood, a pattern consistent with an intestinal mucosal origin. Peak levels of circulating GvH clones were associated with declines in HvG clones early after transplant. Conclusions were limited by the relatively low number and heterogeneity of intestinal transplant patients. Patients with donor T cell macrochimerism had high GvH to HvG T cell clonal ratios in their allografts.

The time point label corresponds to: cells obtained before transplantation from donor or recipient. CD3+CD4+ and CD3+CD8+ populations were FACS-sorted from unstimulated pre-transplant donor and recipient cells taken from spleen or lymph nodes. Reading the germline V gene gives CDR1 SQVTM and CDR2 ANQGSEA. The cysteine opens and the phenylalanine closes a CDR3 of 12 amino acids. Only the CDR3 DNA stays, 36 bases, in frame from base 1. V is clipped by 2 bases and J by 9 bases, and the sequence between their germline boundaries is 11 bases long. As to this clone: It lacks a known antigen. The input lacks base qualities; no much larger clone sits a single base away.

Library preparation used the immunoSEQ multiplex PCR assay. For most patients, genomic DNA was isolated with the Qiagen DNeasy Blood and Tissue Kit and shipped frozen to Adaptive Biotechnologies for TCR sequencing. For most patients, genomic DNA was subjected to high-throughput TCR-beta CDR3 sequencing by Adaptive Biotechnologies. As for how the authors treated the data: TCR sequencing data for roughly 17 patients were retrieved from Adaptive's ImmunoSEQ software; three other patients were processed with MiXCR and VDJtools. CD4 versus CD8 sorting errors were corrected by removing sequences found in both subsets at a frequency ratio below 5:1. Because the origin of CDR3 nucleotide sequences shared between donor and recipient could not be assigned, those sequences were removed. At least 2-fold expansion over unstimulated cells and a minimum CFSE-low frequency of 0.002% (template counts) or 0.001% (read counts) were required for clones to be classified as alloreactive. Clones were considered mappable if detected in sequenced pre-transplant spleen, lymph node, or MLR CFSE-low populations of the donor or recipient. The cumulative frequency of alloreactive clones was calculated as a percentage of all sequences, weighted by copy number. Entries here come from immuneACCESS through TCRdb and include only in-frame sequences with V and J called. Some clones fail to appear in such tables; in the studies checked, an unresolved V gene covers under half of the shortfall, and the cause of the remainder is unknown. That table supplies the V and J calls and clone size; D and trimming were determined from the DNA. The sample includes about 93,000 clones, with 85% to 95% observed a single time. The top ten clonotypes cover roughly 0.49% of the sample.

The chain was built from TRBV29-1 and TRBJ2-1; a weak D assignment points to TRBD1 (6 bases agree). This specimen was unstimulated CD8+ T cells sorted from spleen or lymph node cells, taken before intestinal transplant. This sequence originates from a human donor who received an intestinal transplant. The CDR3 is CSVEPQGGEQFF. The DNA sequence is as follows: TGCAGCGTTGAACCACAGGGTGGTGAGCAGTTCTTC.